These 18 T cell receptor beta chains were sequenced from one sample in a study of regulatory T cells in long-lasting Graves disease. The time point here: persistent/refractory GD, antithyroid drugs over 5 years with positive TRAb. The TCR library used RNA extracted from PBMCs. According to the study, TCR beta libraries were built with iRepertoire HTBI primers and CDR3-region Arm-PCR. From the multiplex PCR reads, TCRdb called clonotypes with MiXCR, one entry per CDR3 protein. This sample has fewer than 400,000 distinct CDR3 sequences, with around 20% found just once. The sample was peripheral blood mononuclear cells (PBMCs), taken when the disease was refractory, from a patient treated with antithyroid drugs. Receptors were obtained from a female donor with Graves disease.

The J gene is TRBJ2-1, the V gene TRBV20-1; 9 bases fit TRBD2. Germline V CDR1 and CDR2: DFQATT, SNEGSKA (reference sequence). V dropped 6 bases and J dropped 3; count of bases not matched to a gene: 12. This CDR3 is built from 16 residues. The DNA for the CDR3 is TGCAGTGCAATCCCTTATAGCGGGGGCCGCTACAATGAGCAGTTCTTC. It yields the protein CSAIPYSGGRYNEQFF.

This clonotype showed up just a few times. This chain links TRBV5-1 with TRBJ2-7; 9 bases are a match to TRBD2. V gave up 0 bases and J gave up 1 base; unmatched junction bases: 8. The germline CDR1 and CDR2 sequences are SGHRS and YFSETQ. This CDR3 region has 17 residues. The CDR3 nucleotides read TGCGCCAGCAGCTTGGAAGGACTAGCGAGGTCGTCCTACGAGCAGTACTTC. As protein: CASSLEGLARSSYEQYF.

The sample holds many counts of this clonotype. The V call is TRBV3-1, the J call TRBJ2-5, with a tentative D call TRBD2 (6 bases). The CDR3 length is 14 residues. V lost 2 bases and J lost 4, with 11 bases in between. Germline V lookup: CDR1 LGHDT, CDR2 YNNKEL (reference sequence). This CDR3 reads CASSQTEGRETQYF. CDR3 in DNA: TGTGCCAGCAGCCAAACGGAGGGACGAGAGACCCAGTACTTC.

A word on this clonotype: Sequence at one end of the junction differs from germline and may be a read error. The V and J genes are TRBV7-9 and TRBJ2-7; 9 nucleotides match TRBD1. Germline CDR1 and CDR2: SEHNR and FQNEAQ (reference sequence). The CDR3 contains 15 residues. In DNA, the CDR3 is TGTGCCAGCAGCTTAGCATCAGGGACAGGGCTAGAGTGGCACTTC. Its protein product is CASSLASGTGLEWHF.

Comments on this clonotype: A much larger clone differs from this one at a single base, so this may be a read error. The chain combines TRBV7-2 with TRBJ1-4; 7 bases map to TRBD1. CDR1 and CDR2 from the germline V gene are SGHTA and FQGNSA. The CDR3 runs to 14 residues. CDR3 region: CASTLRDRDEKLSF. The DNA for the CDR3 is TGTGCCAGCACCCTACGGGACAGAGATGAAAAACTGTCTTTT.

There are many counts of this clonotype. The chain is built from TRBV28 and TRBJ2-7, with D unclear. CDR1 and CDR2 from the germline V gene are MDHEN and SYDVKM. Trimming took off 4 bases at V and 6 bases at J, with 7 bases between the two ends. CDR3 length: 11 residues. The CDR3 region is CASSSPGEQYF. For the CDR3, the DNA is TGTGCCAGCAGTTCCCCAGGCGAGCAGTACTTC.

CDR3 DNA sequence: TGTGCCAGCAGTCTAAACAGGGGTGGCTACACCTTC. Translating it yields CASSLNRGGYTF. V usage is TRBV28 and J usage is TRBJ1-2; 7 bases agree with TRBD1. With 5 bases clipped from V and 7 bases from J, the junction kept 4 bases outside the gene matches. The CDR3 totals 12 residues. Germline lookup yields CDR1 MDHEN and CDR2 SYDVKM.

This clonotype was observed a handful of times. The V call is TRBV24-1, the J call TRBJ2-5, with D hard to call. V lost 7 bases and J 3 bases, leaving 11 bases between the germline ends. CDR1 is KGHDR and CDR2 is SFDVKD in the germline V gene. The CDR3 runs 13 residues. The CDR3 DNA reads as TGTGCCACCAGCCCGGGTCCTAAAGAGACCCAGTACTTC. Encoded protein: CATSPGPKETQYF.

The gene calls are TRBV28 and TRBJ1-5; D gene unclear. The germline V gene has CDR1 MDHEN and CDR2 SYDVKM. V was trimmed by 7 bases and J by 2 bases, leaving 12 bases between them. This CDR3 is 14 amino acids long. CDR3 nucleotide sequence: TGTGCCAGCAAGGTGAGAACAGGCAATCAGCCCCAGCATTTT. It is translated as CASKVRTGNQPQHF.

This clonotype has only a few counts. The gene calls are TRBV6-1 and TRBJ2-6, with 9 bases identical to TRBD1. Unmatched junction bases numbered 11, after V lost 11 bases and J lost 0 bases. CDR1 and CDR2 from the germline V gene are MNHNS and SASEGT. The CDR3 is made up of 17 amino acids. Here the CDR3 reads CAAGGTGSLSGANVLTF. CDR3 coding DNA: TGTGCCGCCGGTGGGACAGGGTCCCTCTCTGGGGCCAACGTCCTGACTTTC.

At least ten counts were recorded for this clonotype. The V call is TRBV28, the J call TRBJ2-7; tentative D call: TRBD2 (6 bases). The CDR3 has 18 amino acids. With 5 bases removed from V and 0 bases from J, the gap between germline ends came to 23 bases. Germline values: CDR1 MDHEN, CDR2 SYDVKM. For the CDR3, the DNA is TGTGCCAGCAGTCCAATATATCTCGGGGGTCAGAGCTCCTACGAGCAGTACTTC. This sequence encodes CASSPIYLGGQSSYEQYF. Full variable domain (remainder filled in from reference TRBV28 and TRBJ2-7): DVKVTQSSRYLVKRTGEKVFLECVQDMDHENMFWYRQDPGLGLRLIYFSYDVKMKEKGDIPEGYSVSREKKERFSLILESASTNQTSMYLCASSPIYLGGQSSYEQYFGPGTRLTVT.

V gene TRBV28 combines with J gene TRBJ2-7, with 8 bases identical to TRBD2. This CDR3 is built from 16 residues. Germline V gives CDR1 MDHEN, CDR2 SYDVKM. J gave up 4 bases and V 5 bases, and 13 bases lay outside the gene matches. The DNA of the CDR3 is TGTGCCAGCAGTCTCGGTGTAGCGGGAAGTGGGTACGAGCAGTACTTC. Protein product: CASSLGVAGSGYEQYF. The whole variable domain, filled in from reference TRBV28 and TRBJ2-7, reads DVKVTQSSRYLVKRTGEKVFLECVQDMDHENMFWYRQDPGLGLRLIYFSYDVKMKEKGDIPEGYSVSREKKERFSLILESASTNQTSMYLCASSLGVAGSGYEQYFGPGTRLTVT.

In its sample, this clonotype was seen many times. The chain is built from TRBV10-3 and TRBJ2-5; 15 bases are a match to TRBD2. This CDR3 contains 18 residues. Trimming at V came to 0 bases and at J to 4 bases, leaving 6 bases not matched to a gene. Germline CDR1 reads ENHRY; CDR2 reads SYGVKD. The CDR3 sequence: CAISESDPGLAGGETQYF. The CDR3 DNA follows: TGTGCCATCAGTGAGTCCGACCCGGGACTAGCGGGAGGAGAGACCCAGTACTTC.

V usage is TRBV7-9 and J usage is TRBJ2-1; TRBD2 matches at 7 bases. Germline trimming cut 4 bases from V and 3 bases from J; bases unmatched to any gene: 18. Germline CDR1 is SEHNR and CDR2 is FQNEAQ (reference sequence). The CDR3 totals 19 residues. The CDR3 DNA reads as TGTGCCAGCAGCTCAAGCGGGACCTCGTTTCGGTCGGTCTACAATGAGCAGTTCTTC. Protein product: CASSSSGTSFRSVYNEQFF.

This clonotype was recorded many times. The J gene is TRBJ1-6, the V gene TRBV28; possible D gene TRBD1, 6 bases. Germline assignment: CDR1 MDHEN and CDR2 SYDVKM. The CDR3 is 15 residues long. V was pared by 8 bases and J by 1 base, with 12 bases between. CDR3 region: CASDTGQSYNSPLHF. CDR3 sequence (DNA): TGTGCCAGCGATACAGGGCAATCCTATAATTCACCCCTCCACTTT.

This clonotype was counted ten times or more. The chain couples TRBV2 to TRBJ2-1; 13 positions agree with TRBD2. V shed 6 bases, J shed 3 bases, and the junction held 2 bases outside the gene matches. Germline V CDR1 and CDR2: SNHLY, FYNNEI. This CDR3 has 15 residues. The chain's CDR3 is CASRGLAGRYNEQFF. The CDR3, as DNA: TGTGCCAGCAGGGGACTAGCGGGACGCTACAATGAGCAGTTCTTC.

This clonotype was recorded a few times. The gene calls are TRBV6-1 and TRBJ2-7; TRBD1 is a possible D gene (6 bases). Germline-derived CDR1 and CDR2 are MNHNS and SASEGT. This CDR3 is built from 16 residues. V lost 5 bases and J 4 bases, leaving 21 bases between the germline ends. The CDR3, as DNA: TGTGCCAGCAGTCGCATCGTAGGGCAGGGGCATTACGAGCAGTACTTC. It codes for CASSRIVGQGHYEQYF.

The rearrangement uses TRBV29-1 and TRBJ1-1, with TRBD1 matching 8 bases. J gave up 4 bases and V 5 bases, and 6 bases lay outside the gene matches. Germline values: CDR1 SQVTM, CDR2 ANQGSEA. This CDR3 is 13 amino acids long. Written as DNA, the CDR3 is TGCAGCGTTCCGACAGGGGTGGGCACTGAAGCTTTCTTT. This gives the protein CSVPTGVGTEAFF.